These 11 T cell receptor beta chains were all obtained from the same sample, sequenced in a study of cytomegalovirus exposure and HLA in healthy donors. Researchers ran the PCR with 60 Vbeta and 13 Jbeta primers. TCRdb's table, derived via immunoSEQ multiplex PCR, lists solely in-frame clones and lacks some. The sample has around 160,000 clones; about 75% are singletons. Sample: PBMCs. The receptors originated from a male donor in good health and CMV-seronegative.

The V gene is TRBV5-8, the J gene TRBJ1-1; TRBD1 aligns across 8 bases. The CDR3 consists of 16 residues. After removal of 3 bases from V and 2 bases from J, the junction contained 9 bases not matched to a gene. CDR1 and CDR2 (germline): SGHTS, YDEGEE. CDR3 protein: CASSSTIGTGNTEAFF. Written as DNA, the CDR3 is TGTGCCAGCAGCTCTACAATTGGGACAGGTAACACTGAAGCTTTCTTT. The full variable domain, its missing parts supplied by reference TRBV5-8 and TRBJ1-1, is EAGVTQSPTHLIKTRGQQATLRCSPISGHTSVYWYQQALGLGLQFLLWYDEGEERNRGNFPPRFSGRQFPNYSSELNVNALELEDSALYLCASSSTIGTGNTEAFFGQGTRLTVV.

V usage is TRBV28 and J usage is TRBJ2-7; 7 positions match TRBD1. CDR3 length: 13 amino acids. The trim removed 3 bases at V and 2 bases at J, leaving 1 base unmatched. CDR1 and CDR2 (germline): MDHEN, SYDVKM. The CDR3 here is CASSFGTAYEQYF. The DNA of the CDR3 is TGTGCCAGCAGTTTCGGGACAGCCTACGAGCAGTACTTC.

CDR3 DNA sequence: TGCGCCAGCAGCCTGGAAAGACCGGGGAATGAGCAGTTCTTC. Translated, it gives CASSLERPGNEQFF. The chain recombines TRBV5-1 with TRBJ2-1, with a possible D match to TRBD2 (5 bases). Per the germline V gene, CDR1 is SGHRS and CDR2 is YFSETQ. V lost 4 bases, J lost 7 bases, and 15 bases lay in between. This CDR3 contains 14 residues.

The rearrangement uses TRBV7-6 and TRBJ1-2; D unresolved. The CDR3 runs to 13 residues. In germline, CDR1 is SGHVS, CDR2 FNYEAQ. The ends were cut back, 1 base at V and 4 bases at J, with 7 bases in the middle. The CDR3 region is CASSLEASYGYTF. Here the CDR3 DNA reads TGTGCCAGCAGCTTAGAAGCAAGCTATGGCTACACCTTC. Variable domain in full (rest from reference TRBV7-6 and TRBJ1-2): GAGVSQSPRYKVTKRGQDVALRCDPISGHVSLYWYRQALGQGPEFLTYFNYEAQQDKSGLPNDRFSAERPEGSISTLTIQRTEQRDSAMYRCASSLEASYGYTFGSGTRLTVV.

This clone was seen more than once but under ten times. The CDR3 is CASSDMLGNEQFF. The CDR3 DNA is TGTGCCAGCAGCGACATGCTTGGGAATGAGCAGTTCTTC. The rearrangement joins TRBV7-9 to TRBJ2-1; D not resolved. CDR3 length: 13 amino acids. V was pared by 5 bases and J by 7 bases, with 12 bases between. Looked up from germline, CDR1 is SEHNR and CDR2 is FQNEAQ (reference sequence).

The chain carries TRBV7-6 and TRBJ1-1; TRBD1 matches at 7 bases. J gave up 7 bases and V 1 base, and 6 bases lay outside the gene matches. The CDR3 runs 14 residues. The germline CDR1 and CDR2 sequences are SGHVS and FNYEAQ. CDR3 nucleotides: TGTGCCAGCAGCTTAGGTACAGGGGTCGGTGAAGCTTTCTTT. Protein: CASSLGTGVGEAFF.

The gene calls are TRBV25-1 and TRBJ1-2, with D possibly matching TRBD1 (5 bases). V gave up 4 bases and J gave up 1 base, with 7 bases separating them. CDR3 length equals 13 residues. Germline-derived CDR1 and CDR2 are MGHDK and SYGVNS. CDR3 sequence: CASSADSNYGYTF. In DNA, the CDR3 is TGTGCCAGCAGTGCCGACAGTAACTATGGCTACACCTTC.

The chain couples TRBV27 to TRBJ2-2; D not resolved. Germline-derived CDR1 and CDR2 are MNHEY and SMNVEV (reference sequence). V was clipped by 5 bases and J by 2 bases, with 3 bases between them. The CDR3 totals 12 residues. The CDR3 nucleotides are TGTGCCAGCAGTCCAAACACCGGGGAGCTGTTTTTT. Translation: CASSPNTGELFF.

The rearrangement links TRBV5-8 to TRBJ1-2; no definite D call. V lost 5 bases, J lost 7 bases, and 9 bases lay in between. Germline V gene lookup returns CDR1 SGHTS and CDR2 YDEGEE. CDR3 size: 11 residues. CDR3 sequence: CASRAVRGYTF. The CDR3 nucleotides read TGTGCCAGCAGAGCGGTACGTGGCTACACCTTC.

The genes are TRBV27 and TRBJ2-7, with TRBD1 matching over 10 bases. The CDR3 extends over 16 amino acids. The junction had 11 bases not matched to a gene; V was cut back by 7 bases and J by 2 bases. CDR1 MNHEY and CDR2 SMNVEV come from the germline V gene (reference sequence). Here the CDR3 reads CASNKRTGGNTYEQYF. The CDR3 region has the DNA TGTGCCAGCAACAAAAGGACAGGGGGAAATACCTACGAGCAGTACTTC.

The V gene is TRBV7-3, the J gene TRBJ1-6; TRBD1 matches at 11 bases. Germline assignment: CDR1 SGHTA and CDR2 FQGTGA. The J segment lost 10 bases and the V segment lost 4 bases, leaving 9 bases of the junction unmatched. CDR3 length: 16 amino acids. CDR3 in amino acids: CASSSTDRGRESPLHF. CDR3 nucleotide sequence: TGTGCCAGCAGCTCAACGGACAGGGGGCGGGAATCACCCCTCCACTTT.